Sequencing of this T cell receptor beta chain was carried out in a study of beta chain features in type 1 diabetes. Study results and limitations: When VDJ junctions were examined, type 1 diabetes patients showed fewer insertions and more deletions.

This CDR3 is built from 12 residues. With 3 bases removed from V and 2 bases from J, the gap between germline ends came to 5 bases. The germline CDR1 and CDR2 sequences are SNHLY and FYNNEI. Since all of the isolated RNA was reverse transcribed, expressed TCRB transcripts were what got sequenced. The data were produced by immunoSEQ multiplex PCR, yet TCRdb's version contains in-frame clones alone and is incomplete. Among some 220,000 clones listed, around 9.9% were seen once. About this clone itself: The target antigen is unknown.

Sequenced: central memory CD4+ T cells from blood. The TCR originated in a man aged 18-30 years in good health. The J gene is TRBJ2-7, the V gene TRBV2; D remains unclear. DNA for the CDR3: TGTGCCAGCAGTGAGTGGACCTACGAGCAGTACTTC. It translates to CASSEWTYEQYF.